A selection of T cell receptor beta chains follows, all from one sample in a study of cytomegalovirus exposure and HLA in healthy donors. Measured with immunoSEQ multiplex PCR; TCRdb has only the in-frame clones, and not every one. The sample consists of 150,000 to 200,000 clones, 81% of them appearing once. The sequenced material came from PBMCs. The origin of the receptors is a woman in her twenties or thirties in good health and CMV-seronegative. The CDR3 runs from the conserved cysteine through the conserved F or W. A D gene is named only where the DNA matches it firmly. The listing skips clone size in some rows; elsewhere it reads once, few, many or a size class.

v_call	j_call	d_call	clone_size	cdr3_nt	cdr3_aa
TRBV18	TRBJ1-1	.	once	TGTGCCAGCTCACCCTCAACGGACACTGAAGCTTTCTTT	CASSPSTDTEAFF
TRBV28	TRBJ1-1	.	.	TGTGCCAGCAGTTTCAAGAGGGAACCCCCGGGCAAAGCTTTCTTT	CASSFKREPPGKAFF
TRBV28	TRBJ1-4	TRBD1	.	TGTGCCAGCAGCTTGGGACAGCCTAATGAAAAACTGTTTTTT	CASSLGQPNEKLFF
TRBV7-9	TRBJ2-1	.	.	TGTGCCAGCAGCTTTGGGCTAAATGAGCAGTTCTTC	CASSFGLNEQFF
TRBV27	TRBJ2-5	TRBD1	.	TGTGCCAGCAGTTTCACAGGGGGGATTGCGACCCAGTACTTC	CASSFTGGIATQYF
TRBV9	TRBJ2-7	.	.	TGTGCCAGCAGCGTAGGGCAGGGTAACTACGAGCAGTACTTC	CASSVGQGNYEQYF
TRBV18	TRBJ1-2	.	.	TGTGCCAGCTCACCACCTTTGGCAGTCTATGGCTACACCTTC	CASSPPLAVYGYTF
TRBV5-4	TRBJ1-2	.	.	TGTGCCAGCAGCTTGGTACCCAGGGTATCTAACTATGGCTACACCTTC	CASSLVPRVSNYGYTF
TRBV2	TRBJ2-1	.	once	TGTGCCAGCAGTGCTGGAGGGGTCGGTGAGCAGTTCTTC	CASSAGGVGEQFF
TRBV6-5	TRBJ2-1	.	.	TGTGCCAGCAGTACCGGAGCAAATGAGCAGTTCTTC	CASSTGANEQFF
TRBV7-8	TRBJ2-3	TRBD1	.	TGTGCCAGCAGCTTGAGGGGGCTCGCAGATACGCAGTATTTT	CASSLRGLADTQYF
TRBV19	TRBJ2-7	TRBD2	.	TGTGCCAGTAGTATCGGAGCGGGGGGCCTTTCAATTACCTACGAGCAGTACTTC	CASSIGAGGLSITYEQYF
TRBV27	TRBJ2-5	.	.	TGTGCCAGCAGTTTATCAGGGGCACTAGAGACCCAGTACTTC	CASSLSGALETQYF
TRBV7-4	TRBJ2-7	TRBD1	.	TGTGCCAGCAGCTTAGAAAGGACAGGGGGTACCTACGAGCAGTACTTC	CASSLERTGGTYEQYF
TRBV19	TRBJ2-2	TRBD1	.	TGTGCCAGTACGAGGGGGCTCGACACCGGGGAGCTGTTTTTT	CASTRGLDTGELFF
TRBV5-6	TRBJ2-7	TRBD1	.	TGTGCCAGCAGCTGGGGCCGGACAGGACACCCCTACGAGCAGTACTTC	CASSWGRTGHPYEQYF
TRBV18	TRBJ2-5	TRBD1	.	TGTGCCAGCTCACGAGACAGGGCCGAGACCCAGTACTTC	CASSRDRAETQYF
TRBV6-5	TRBJ2-7	TRBD2	.	TGTGCCACCGGTTCGCCCGGGACTAGCGGTTACGAGCAGTACTTC	CATGSPGTSGYEQYF
TRBV5-4	TRBJ2-2	TRBD1	.	TGTGCCAGCAACCGACAGGGCTACACCGGGGAGCTGTTTTTT	CASNRQGYTGELFF
TRBV28	TRBJ2-1	.	.	TGTGCCAGCAGTACCCTCGACAGGAATGAGCAGTTCTTC	CASSTLDRNEQFF
TRBV11-2	TRBJ2-7	.	.	TGTGCCAGCACCTCAGGGCTCCTATCCTACGAGCAGTACTTC	CASTSGLLSYEQYF
TRBV6-4	TRBJ1-3	TRBD1	.	TGTGAAAGCCAGACCCTCGACAGGGGTGGAAACACCATATATTTT	CESQTLDRGGNTIYF
TRBV5-6	TRBJ2-1	.	.	TGTGCCAGCAGCTTTTTTTTCGGTTCCAATGAGCAGTTCTTC	CASSFFFGSNEQFF
TRBV5-1	TRBJ2-3	.	.	TGCGCCAGCAGCCCCTGGGGCCTCGGGGATACGCAGTATTTT	CASSPWGLGDTQYF
TRBV4-3	TRBJ1-1	TRBD1	.	TGCGCCAGCAGCCAATACGCCAGGGGGTTCACTGAAGCTTTCTTT	CASSQYARGFTEAFF
TRBV27	TRBJ2-7	.	.	TGTGCCAGCACCCCCACCTACGAGCAGTACTTC	CASTPTYEQYF
TRBV4-3	TRBJ2-4	TRBD1	.	TGCGCCAGCAGCCTCGAACAGGGGTTCGGGAACATTCAGTACTTC	CASSLEQGFGNIQYF
TRBV2	TRBJ2-7	.	.	TGTGCCAGCGGGGGGACAGTCTACGAGCAGTACTTC	CASGGTVYEQYF
TRBV29-1	TRBJ1-2	TRBD1	.	TGCAGCGTACAGACAGGGGATAACTATGGCTACACCTTC	CSVQTGDNYGYTF
TRBV6-6	TRBJ1-5	.	.	TGTGCCAGCAGATCACCGGACAGTCGTCAGCCCCAGCATTTT	CASRSPDSRQPQHF
TRBV19	TRBJ1-2	.	.	TGTGCCAGTAGAGCGACAGTCCCGCGGTTAGATGACTATGGCTACACCTTC	CASRATVPRLDDYGYTF
TRBV5-1	TRBJ2-7	TRBD2	.	TGCGCCAGCACCCAAGGACTAGCGGGAGGGCCTCTCTACGAGCAGTACTTC	CASTQGLAGGPLYEQYF
TRBV19	TRBJ1-4	.	.	TGTGCCAGTAGTCCACCGGGGGAAAAACTGTTTTTT	CASSPPGEKLFF
TRBV4-3	TRBJ2-1	.	.	TGCGCCAGCAGCCAAGATGTCGTCGCTATCTACAATGAGCAGTTCTTC	CASSQDVVAIYNEQFF
TRBV28	TRBJ1-4	.	.	TGTGCCAGCAGTTTATCGTCCTTTACAACTAATGAAAAACTGTTTTTT	CASSLSSFTTNEKLFF
TRBV7-8	TRBJ1-5	TRBD1	.	TGTGCCAGCAGCTTAGGGACAGGGTTTGGGGATCAGCCCCAGCATTTT	CASSLGTGFGDQPQHF
TRBV28	TRBJ2-3	TRBD2	.	TGTGCCAGCAGTTTTCACGGGGGGACCGGCTTCCAGTATTTT	CASSFHGGTGFQYF
TRBV6-1	TRBJ2-3	.	few	TGTGCCAGCAGTGAAGCGGGCCGCAGCTCGTGGGATACGCAGTATTTT	CASSEAGRSSWDTQYF
TRBV4-3	TRBJ1-2	TRBD1	.	TGCGCCAGCAGCCAAGAGGACAGGGGGGCCTATGGCTACACCTTC	CASSQEDRGAYGYTF
TRBV6-5	TRBJ1-5	.	.	TGTGCCAGCAGTACAGACAGCAATCAGCCCCAGCATTTT	CASSTDSNQPQHF
TRBV6-5	TRBJ1-1	TRBD1	.	TGTGCCAGCAGTTACGAGACAGGGGGGACTGAAGCTTTCTTT	CASSYETGGTEAFF